Given below is one T cell receptor (beta chain) in context. The data are from a study of cytotoxic CD8 clonotypes in ibrutinib-treated CLL. The protocol was immunoSEQ multiplex PCR, while the TCRdb copy is restricted to in-frame clones and leaves out a portion. Of approximately 280,000 clones in the sample, roughly four fifths are singletons; the top ten hold 5.6%. The CDR3 is 13 amino acids. Trimming pared 5 bases from V and 7 bases from J, leaving 12 bases between. Germline V gene data show CDR1 as SGHNT and CDR2 as YENEEA. This specimen was PBMCs, taken at disease progression, from a patient treated with ibrutinib. V is TRBV11-3 and J is TRBJ2-1; D is unresolved. The TCR originated in a human donor with chronic lymphocytic leukemia. The CDR3 sequence is CASSTWADNEQFF. The CDR3 coding sequence is TGTGCCAGCAGCACCTGGGCCGATAATGAGCAGTTCTTC.